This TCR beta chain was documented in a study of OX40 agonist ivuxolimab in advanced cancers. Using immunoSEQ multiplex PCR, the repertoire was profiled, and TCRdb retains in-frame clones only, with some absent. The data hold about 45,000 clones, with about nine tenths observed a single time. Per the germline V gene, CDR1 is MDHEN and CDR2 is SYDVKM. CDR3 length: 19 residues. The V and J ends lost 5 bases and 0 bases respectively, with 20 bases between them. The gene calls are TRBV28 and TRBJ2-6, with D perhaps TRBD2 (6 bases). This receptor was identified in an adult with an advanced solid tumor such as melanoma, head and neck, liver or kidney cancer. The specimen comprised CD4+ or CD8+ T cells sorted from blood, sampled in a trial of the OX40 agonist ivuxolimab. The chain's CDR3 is CASSSSSGLYLSGANVLTF. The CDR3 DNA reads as TGTGCCAGCAGTAGTTCATCGGGACTTTACCTCTCTGGGGCCAACGTCCTGACTTTC.